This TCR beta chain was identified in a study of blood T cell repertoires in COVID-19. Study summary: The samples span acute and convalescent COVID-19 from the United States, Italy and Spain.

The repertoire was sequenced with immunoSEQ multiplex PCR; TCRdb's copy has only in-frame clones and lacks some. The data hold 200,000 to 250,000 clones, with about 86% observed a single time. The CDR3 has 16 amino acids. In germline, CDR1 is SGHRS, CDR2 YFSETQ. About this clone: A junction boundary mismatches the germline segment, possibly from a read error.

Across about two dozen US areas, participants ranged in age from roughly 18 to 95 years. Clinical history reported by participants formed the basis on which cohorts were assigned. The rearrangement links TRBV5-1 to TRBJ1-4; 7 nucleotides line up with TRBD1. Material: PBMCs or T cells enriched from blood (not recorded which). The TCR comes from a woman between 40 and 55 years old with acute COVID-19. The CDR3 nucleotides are TGCGCCAGCAGCTTTGGAGGGACAGATCTTAATAAAAAACTGTTTTTT. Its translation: CASSFGGTDLNKKLFF. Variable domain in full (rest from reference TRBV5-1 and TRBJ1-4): KAGVTQTPRYLIKTRGQQVTLSCSPISGHRSVSWYQQTPGQGLQFLFEYFSETQRNKGNFPGRFSGRQFSNSRSEMNVSTLELGDSALYLCASSFGGTDLNKKLFFGSGTQLSVL.